This paragraph covers one TCR beta chain sequence. Time point specified: patch test 3, about 24 weeks after DPC sensitization. The treatment is: therapeutic diphenylcyclopropenone sensitization with weekly scalp DPC. Total RNA came from unfractionated whole blood. TCRdb analysed the RACE reads with MiXCR anew, one entry per CDR3 protein. Counted here are fewer than 40,000 distinct CDR3 sequences, 9.5% to 15% occurring once; the ten biggest clones make up over 2%. The data belong to a study of human T cells and chemical hapten exposure. Trimming stripped 4 bases from V and 0 bases from J, with 7 bases between. The CDR3 has 14 residues. Germline V gene data show CDR1 as MNHNS and CDR2 as SASEGT.

This chain joins TRBV6-1 and TRBJ1-5, with unresolved D. This TCR was recovered from a middle-aged woman with alopecia areata. Some clones in this sample may be carry-over from other donors' samples. The sample in question was whole blood, obtained in connection with sensitization to the hapten diphenylcyclopropenone (DPC). The CDR3 region has the DNA TGTGCCAGCAGTGCCGGGGTTAGCAATCAGCCCCAGCATTTT. The encoded protein is CASSAGVSNQPQHF.